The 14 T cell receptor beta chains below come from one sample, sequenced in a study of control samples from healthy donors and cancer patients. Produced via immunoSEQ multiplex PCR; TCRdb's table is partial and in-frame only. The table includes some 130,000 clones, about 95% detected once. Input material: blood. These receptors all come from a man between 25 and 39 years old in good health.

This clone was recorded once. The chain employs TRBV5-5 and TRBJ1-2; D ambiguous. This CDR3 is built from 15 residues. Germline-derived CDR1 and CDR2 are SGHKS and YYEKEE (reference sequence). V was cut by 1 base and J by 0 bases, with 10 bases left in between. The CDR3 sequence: CASSLSSLANYGYTF. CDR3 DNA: TGTGCCAGCAGCTTGTCGAGTTTAGCTAACTATGGCTACACCTTC.

Here the CDR3 reads CASSQSLASYGYTF. In DNA, the CDR3 is TGTGCCAGCAGCCAATCACTTGCAAGCTATGGCTACACCTTC. The rearrangement uses TRBV16 and TRBJ1-2; D not resolved. The CDR3 runs 14 residues. CDR1 and CDR2 from the germline V gene are KGHSY and FQNENV. V was shortened by 0 bases and J by 4 bases, with 9 bases between the two germline ends. Full variable domain (missing parts from reference TRBV16 and TRBJ1-2): GEEVAQTPKHLVRGEGQKAKLYCAPIKGHSYVFWYQQVLKNEFKFLISFQNENVFDETGMPKERFSAKCLPNSPCSLEIQATKLEDSAVYFCASSQSLASYGYTFGSGTRLTVV.

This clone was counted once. CDR3 sequence (DNA): TGTGCCAGCAGTTACGGGCAGTATAATTCACCCCTCCACTTT. The encoded protein is CASSYGQYNSPLHF. This chain uses TRBV6-5 with TRBJ1-6; D not certain. Germline loops: CDR1 MNHEY, CDR2 SVGAGI. V lost 2 bases to trimming and J lost 4 bases, with 6 bases between them. CDR3 length: 14 amino acids.

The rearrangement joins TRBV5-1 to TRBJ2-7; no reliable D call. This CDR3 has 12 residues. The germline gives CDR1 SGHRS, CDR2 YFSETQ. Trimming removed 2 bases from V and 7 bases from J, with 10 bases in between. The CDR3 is CASSFVPGEQYF. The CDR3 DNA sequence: TGCGCCAGCAGCTTTGTCCCAGGAGAGCAGTACTTC.

Written as DNA, the CDR3 is TGTGCCACCAGCAGAGCGGCATGGAACACTGAAGCTTTCTTT. The encoded protein is CATSRAAWNTEAFF. The V and J genes are TRBV15 and TRBJ1-1; no reliable D call. The germline CDR1 and CDR2 sequences are LNHNV and YYDKDF (reference sequence). The CDR3 runs to 14 residues. V shed 1 base and J shed 1 base, with 7 bases lying between them.

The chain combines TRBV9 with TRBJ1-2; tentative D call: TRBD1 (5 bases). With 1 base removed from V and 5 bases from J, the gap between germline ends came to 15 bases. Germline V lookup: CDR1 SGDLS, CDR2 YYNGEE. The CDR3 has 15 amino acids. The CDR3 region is CASSVTVGGAYGYTF. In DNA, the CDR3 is TGTGCCAGCAGCGTAACGGTCGGAGGGGCATATGGCTACACCTTC.

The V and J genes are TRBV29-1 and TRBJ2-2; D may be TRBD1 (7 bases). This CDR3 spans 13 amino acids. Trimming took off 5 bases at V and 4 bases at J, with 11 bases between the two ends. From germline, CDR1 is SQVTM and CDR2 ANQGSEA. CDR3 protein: CSVQGGGTGELFF. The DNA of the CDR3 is TGCAGCGTTCAGGGGGGAGGCACCGGGGAGCTGTTTTTT.

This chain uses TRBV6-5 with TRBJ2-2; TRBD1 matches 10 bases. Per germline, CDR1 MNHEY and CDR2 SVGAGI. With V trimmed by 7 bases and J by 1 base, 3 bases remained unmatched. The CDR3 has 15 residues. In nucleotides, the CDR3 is TGTGCCAGCACCAGGGACAGGGGGAACACCGGGGAGCTGTTTTTT. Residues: CASTRDRGNTGELFF.

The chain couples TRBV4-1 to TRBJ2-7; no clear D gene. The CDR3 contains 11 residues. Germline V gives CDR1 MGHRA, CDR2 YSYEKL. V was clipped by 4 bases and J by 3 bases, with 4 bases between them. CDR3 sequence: CASSRNYEQYF. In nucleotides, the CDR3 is TGCGCCAGCAGCCGCAACTACGAGCAGTACTTC.

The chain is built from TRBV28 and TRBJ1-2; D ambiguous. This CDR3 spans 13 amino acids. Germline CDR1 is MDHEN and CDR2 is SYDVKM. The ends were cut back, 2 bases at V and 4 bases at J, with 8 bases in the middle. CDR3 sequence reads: CASSLPGLYGYTF. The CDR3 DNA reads TGTGCCAGCAGTTTACCCGGACTCTATGGCTACACCTTC.

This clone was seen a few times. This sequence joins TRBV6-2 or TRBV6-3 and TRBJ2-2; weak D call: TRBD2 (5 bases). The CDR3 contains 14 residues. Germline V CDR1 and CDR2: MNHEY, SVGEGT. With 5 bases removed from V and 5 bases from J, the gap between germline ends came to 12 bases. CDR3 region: CASSRQLETGELFF. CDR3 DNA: TGTGCCAGCAGTAGACAACTAGAGACCGGGGAGCTGTTTTTT.

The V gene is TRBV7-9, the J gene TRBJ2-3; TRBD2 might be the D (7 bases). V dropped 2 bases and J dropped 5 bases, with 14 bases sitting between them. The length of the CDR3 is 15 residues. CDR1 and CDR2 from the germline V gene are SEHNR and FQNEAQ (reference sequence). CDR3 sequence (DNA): TGTGCCAGCAGCTTATGGGGGGGCCCCTTAGATACGCAGTATTTT. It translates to CASSLWGGPLDTQYF.

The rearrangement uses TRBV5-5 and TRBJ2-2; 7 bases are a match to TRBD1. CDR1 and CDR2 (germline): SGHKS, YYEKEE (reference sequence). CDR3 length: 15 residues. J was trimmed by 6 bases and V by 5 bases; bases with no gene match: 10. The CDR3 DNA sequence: TGTGCCAGCAGGGTTCCGGGACAGAGAGCCGGGGAGCTGTTTTTT. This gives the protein CASRVPGQRAGELFF. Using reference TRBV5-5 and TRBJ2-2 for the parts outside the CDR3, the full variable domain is DAGVTQSPTHLIKTRGQQVTLRCSPISGHKSVSWYQQVLGQGPQFIFQYYEKEERGRGNFPDRFSARQFPNYSSELNVNALLLGDSALYLCASRVPGQRAGELFFGEGSRLTVL.

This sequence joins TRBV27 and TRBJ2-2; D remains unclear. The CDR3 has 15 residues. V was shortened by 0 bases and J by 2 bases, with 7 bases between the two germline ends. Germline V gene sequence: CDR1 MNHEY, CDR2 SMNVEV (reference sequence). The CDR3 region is CASSLSADNTGELFF. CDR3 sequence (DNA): TGTGCCAGCAGTTTATCGGCCGATAACACCGGGGAGCTGTTTTTT.